Below, one T cell receptor (beta chain) is given with its context. Patients of the Seattle cohort, enrolled during active infection, were followed longitudinally. The data derive from a study of blood T cell repertoires in COVID-19. Study details: Material from acute and convalescent COVID-19 was sourced from the United States, Italy and Spain. Sample material is recorded as cDNA or gDNA derived from T cells, B-cell-depleted T cells, or PBMCs.

Between the trimmed V and J ends, which lost 1 base and 0 bases, there was a span of 12 bases. The CDR3 runs to 17 residues. Germline CDR1 and CDR2: LGHDT and YNNKEL (reference sequence). Authors' data handling: Cell counts per sample came from amplifying reference gene primers. TCRdb keeps only in-frame clones here, not all; method: immunoSEQ multiplex PCR. Clone size and V and J calls were adopted from that table, with D and trimming inferred from the DNA. The table shows approximately 340,000 clones, with around 90% occurring only once. What was sequenced was peripheral blood. This chain uses TRBV3-1 (or the pseudogene TRBV3-2) with TRBJ1-4; D not certain. The receptor was isolated from a man aged 30 to 45 with COVID-19, enrolled during active disease. DNA for the CDR3: TGTGCCAGCAGCCAAGGAGAGTCCTTGGCAACTAATGAAAAACTGTTTTTT. Encoded protein: CASSQGESLATNEKLFF.